This T cell receptor beta chain was recovered during a study of blood T cell repertoires in COVID-19. Study at large: Donors in the United States, Italy and Spain gave samples during acute or convalescent COVID-19. T cells, B-cell-depleted T cells, or PBMCs supplied cDNA or gDNA.

In the original analysis: Reference gene primer amplification in the assay estimated nucleated cell counts. The repertoire was sequenced with immunoSEQ multiplex PCR; TCRdb's copy has only in-frame clones and lacks some. The V and J calls and the clone size are those of that table, but D and trimming were determined from the DNA. The sample holds more than 50,000 clones; about 78% are singletons and the top ten take about 47%. Germline lookup yields CDR1 MDHEN and CDR2 SYDVKM. V lost 1 base and J lost 6, with 10 bases in between. The CDR3 extends over 14 amino acids. This chain links TRBV28 with TRBJ1-5; D is ambiguous. The specimen was peripheral blood. This sequence was found in an elderly woman with acute or convalescent COVID-19. The CDR3 nucleotides are TGTGCCAGCAGTTTATCCCTACGCACTCAGCCCCAGCATTTT. Translated, it gives CASSLSLRTQPQHF. Filled out from reference TRBV28 and TRBJ1-5, the complete variable domain reads DVKVTQSSRYLVKRTGEKVFLECVQDMDHENMFWYRQDPGLGLRLIYFSYDVKMKEKGDIPEGYSVSREKKERFSLILESASTNQTSMYLCASSLSLRTQPQHFGDGTRLSIL.